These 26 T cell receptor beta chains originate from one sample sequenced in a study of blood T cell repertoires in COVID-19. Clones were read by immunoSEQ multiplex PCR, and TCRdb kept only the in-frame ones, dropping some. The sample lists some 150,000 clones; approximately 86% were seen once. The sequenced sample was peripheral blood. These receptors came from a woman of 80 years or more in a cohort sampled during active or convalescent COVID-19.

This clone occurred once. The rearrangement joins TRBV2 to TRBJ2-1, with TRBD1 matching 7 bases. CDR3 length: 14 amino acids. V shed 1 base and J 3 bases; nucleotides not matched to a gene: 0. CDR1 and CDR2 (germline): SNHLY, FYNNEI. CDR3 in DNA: TGTGCCAGCAGTGAAGGGGACAGCTACAATGAGCAGTTCTTC. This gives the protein CASSEGDSYNEQFF.

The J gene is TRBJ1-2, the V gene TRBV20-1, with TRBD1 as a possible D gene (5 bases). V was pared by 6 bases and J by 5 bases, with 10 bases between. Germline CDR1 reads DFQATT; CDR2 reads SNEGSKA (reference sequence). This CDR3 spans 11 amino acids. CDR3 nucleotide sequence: TGCAGTGCCGGAGCAGGGTATGGCTACACCTTC. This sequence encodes CSAGAGYGYTF.

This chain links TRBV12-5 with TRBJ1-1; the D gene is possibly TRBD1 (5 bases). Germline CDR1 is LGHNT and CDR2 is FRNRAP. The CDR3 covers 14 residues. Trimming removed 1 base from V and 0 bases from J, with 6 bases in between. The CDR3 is CASGLGGVNTEAFF. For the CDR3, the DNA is TGTGCTAGTGGTTTGGGGGGGGTGAACACTGAAGCTTTCTTT.

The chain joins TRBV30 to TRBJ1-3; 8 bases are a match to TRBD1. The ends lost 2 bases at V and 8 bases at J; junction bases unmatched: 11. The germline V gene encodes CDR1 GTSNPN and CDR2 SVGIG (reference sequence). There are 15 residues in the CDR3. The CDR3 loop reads CAWSRGQGASDTIYF. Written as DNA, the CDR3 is TGTGCCTGGAGTAGAGGGCAGGGGGCCTCTGACACCATATATTTT.

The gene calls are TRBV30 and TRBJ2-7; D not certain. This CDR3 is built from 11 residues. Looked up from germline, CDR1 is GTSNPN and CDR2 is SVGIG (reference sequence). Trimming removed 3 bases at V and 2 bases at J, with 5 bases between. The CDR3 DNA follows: TGTGCCTGGAGGGCGGCCTACGAGCAGTACTTC. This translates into CAWRAAYEQYF.

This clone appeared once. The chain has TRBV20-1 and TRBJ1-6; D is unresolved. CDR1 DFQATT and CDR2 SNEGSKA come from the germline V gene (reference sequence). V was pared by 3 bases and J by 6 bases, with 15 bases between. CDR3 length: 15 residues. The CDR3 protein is CSASRPLSGNSPLHF. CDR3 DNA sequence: TGCAGTGCTAGTCGGCCCTTGTCGGGTAATTCACCCCTCCACTTT.

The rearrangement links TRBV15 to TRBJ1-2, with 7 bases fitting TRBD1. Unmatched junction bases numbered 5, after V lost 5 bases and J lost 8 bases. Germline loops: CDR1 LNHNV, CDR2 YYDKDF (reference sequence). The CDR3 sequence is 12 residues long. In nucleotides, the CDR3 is TGTGCCACCAGCGTAAACAGGGGAGGCTACACCTTC. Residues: CATSVNRGGYTF. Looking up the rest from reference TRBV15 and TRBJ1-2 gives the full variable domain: DAMVIQNPRYQVTQFGKPVTLSCSQTLNHNVMYWYQQKSSQAPKLLFHYYDKDFNNEADTPDNFQSRRPNTSFCFLDIRSPGLGDTAMYLCATSVNRGGYTFGSGTRLTVV.

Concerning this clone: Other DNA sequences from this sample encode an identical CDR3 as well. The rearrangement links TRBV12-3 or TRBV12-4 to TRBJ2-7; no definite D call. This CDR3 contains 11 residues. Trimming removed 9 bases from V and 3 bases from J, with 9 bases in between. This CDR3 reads CASSKSYEQYF. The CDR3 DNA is TGTGCCAGTAGTAAGAGCTACGAGCAGTACTTC.

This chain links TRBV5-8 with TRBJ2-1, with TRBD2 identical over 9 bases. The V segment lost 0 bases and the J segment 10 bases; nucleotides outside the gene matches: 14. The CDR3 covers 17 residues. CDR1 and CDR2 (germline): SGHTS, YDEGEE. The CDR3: CASSLDELAGRLGEQFF. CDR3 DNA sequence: TGTGCCAGCAGCTTGGATGAGCTAGCGGGAAGATTAGGAGAGCAGTTCTTC. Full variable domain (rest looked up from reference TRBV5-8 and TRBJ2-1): EAGVTQSPTHLIKTRGQQATLRCSPISGHTSVYWYQQALGLGLQFLLWYDEGEERNRGNFPPRFSGRQFPNYSSELNVNALELEDSALYLCASSLDELAGRLGEQFFGPGTRLTVL.

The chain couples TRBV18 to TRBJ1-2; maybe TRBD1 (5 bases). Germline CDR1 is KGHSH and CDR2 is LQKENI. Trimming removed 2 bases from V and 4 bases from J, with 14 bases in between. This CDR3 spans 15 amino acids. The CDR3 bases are TGTGCCAGCTCACCAAGCGGGGCCCAAATCTATGGCTACACCTTC. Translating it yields CASSPSGAQIYGYTF.

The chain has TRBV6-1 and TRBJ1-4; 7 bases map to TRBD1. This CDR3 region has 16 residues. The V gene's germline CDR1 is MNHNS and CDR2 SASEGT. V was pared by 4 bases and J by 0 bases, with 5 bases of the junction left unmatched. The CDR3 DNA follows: TGTGCCAGCAGTGCGGACAGGATAGCAACTAATGAAAAACTGTTTTTT. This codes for CASSADRIATNEKLFF.

CDR3 loop: CASSIPGLATGELFF. The CDR3 bases are TGTGCCAGTAGTATACCGGGACTAGCAACCGGGGAGCTGTTTTTT. The chain uses TRBV19 and TRBJ2-2, with TRBD2 matching over 9 bases. V lost 2 bases to trimming and J lost 5 bases; unmatched junction nucleotides: 3. CDR1 is LNHDA, CDR2 SQIVND, per germline (reference sequence). CDR3 length equals 15 residues.

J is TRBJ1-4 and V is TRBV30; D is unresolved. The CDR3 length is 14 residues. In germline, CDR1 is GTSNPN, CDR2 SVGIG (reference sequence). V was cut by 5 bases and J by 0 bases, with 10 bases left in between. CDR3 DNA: TGTGCCTGGGGCGGAAGCGCAACTAATGAAAAACTGTTTTTT. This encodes CAWGGSATNEKLFF.

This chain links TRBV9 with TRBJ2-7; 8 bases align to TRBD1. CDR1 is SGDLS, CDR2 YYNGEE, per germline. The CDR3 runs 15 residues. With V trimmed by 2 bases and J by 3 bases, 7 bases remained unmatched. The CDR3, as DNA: TGTGCCAGCAGCGTCGGACAGGGTGGGAACTACGAGCAGTACTTC. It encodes CASSVGQGGNYEQYF.

CDR3 loop: CASSLRNRAPRYF. The CDR3 DNA sequence: TGTGCCAGCAGCTTACGAAACAGGGCCCCAAGGTACTTC. The V call is TRBV7-2, the J call TRBJ2-7; the D gene is possibly TRBD1 (6 bases). This CDR3 contains 13 residues. V was clipped by 2 bases and J by 12 bases, with 17 bases between them. Germline V lookup: CDR1 SGHTA, CDR2 FQGNSA.

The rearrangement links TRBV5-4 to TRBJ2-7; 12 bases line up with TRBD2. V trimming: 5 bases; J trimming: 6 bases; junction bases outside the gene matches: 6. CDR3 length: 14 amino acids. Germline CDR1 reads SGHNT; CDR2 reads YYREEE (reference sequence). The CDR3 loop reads CASSSGLAGTEQYV. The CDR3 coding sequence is TGTGCCAGCAGTTCCGGACTAGCGGGAACCGAGCAGTACGTC.

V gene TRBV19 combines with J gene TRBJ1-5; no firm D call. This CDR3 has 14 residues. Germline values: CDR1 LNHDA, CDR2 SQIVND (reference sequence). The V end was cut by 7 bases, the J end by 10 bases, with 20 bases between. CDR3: CASNRTERVGPQHF. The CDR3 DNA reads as TGTGCCAGTAATCGGACCGAGAGGGTTGGTCCCCAGCATTTT.

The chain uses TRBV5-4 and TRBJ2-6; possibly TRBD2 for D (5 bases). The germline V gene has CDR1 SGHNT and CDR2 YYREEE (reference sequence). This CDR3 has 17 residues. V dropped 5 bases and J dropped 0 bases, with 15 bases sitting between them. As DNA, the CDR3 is TGTGCCAGCAGGCGAGGACTCCCTAGCTCTGGGGCCAACGTCCTGACTTTC. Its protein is CASRRGLPSSGANVLTF.

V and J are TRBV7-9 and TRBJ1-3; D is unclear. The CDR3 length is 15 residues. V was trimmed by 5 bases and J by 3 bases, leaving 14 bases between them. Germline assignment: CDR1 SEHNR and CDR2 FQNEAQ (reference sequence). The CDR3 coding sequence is TGTGCCAGCAGCCCTAGGTCGGGGATTGGAAACACCATATATTTT. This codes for CASSPRSGIGNTIYF.

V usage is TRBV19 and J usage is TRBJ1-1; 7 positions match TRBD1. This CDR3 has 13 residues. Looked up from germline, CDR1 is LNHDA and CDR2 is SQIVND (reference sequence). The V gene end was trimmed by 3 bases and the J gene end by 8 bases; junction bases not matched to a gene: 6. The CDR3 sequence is CASSILQGDEAFF. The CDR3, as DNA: TGTGCCAGTAGTATCCTCCAGGGGGACGAAGCTTTCTTT. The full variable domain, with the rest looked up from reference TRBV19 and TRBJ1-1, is DGGITQSPKYLFRKEGQNVTLSCEQNLNHDAMYWYRQDPGQGLRLIYYSQIVNDFQKGDIAEGYSVSREKKESFPLTVTSAQKNPTAFYLCASSILQGDEAFFGQGTRLTVV.

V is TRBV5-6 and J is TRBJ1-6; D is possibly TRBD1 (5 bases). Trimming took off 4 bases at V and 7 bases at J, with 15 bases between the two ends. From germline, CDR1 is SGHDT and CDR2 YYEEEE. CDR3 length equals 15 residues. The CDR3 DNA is TGTGCCAGCAGCCCCCAGGGTACTGCGAATTCACCCCTCCACTTT. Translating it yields CASSPQGTANSPLHF. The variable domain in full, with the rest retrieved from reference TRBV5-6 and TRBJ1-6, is DAGVTQSPTHLIKTRGQQVTLRCSPKSGHDTVSWYQQALGQGPQFIFQYYEEEERQRGNFPDRFSGHQFPNYSSELNVNALLLGDSALYLCASSPQGTANSPLHFGNGTRLTVT.

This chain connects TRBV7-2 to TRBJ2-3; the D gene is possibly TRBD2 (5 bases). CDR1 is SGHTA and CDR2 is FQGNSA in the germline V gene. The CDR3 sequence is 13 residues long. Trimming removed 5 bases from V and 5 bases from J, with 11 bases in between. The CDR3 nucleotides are TGTGCCAGCAGCCGGGAACTTTTAGATACGCAGTATTTT. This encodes CASSRELLDTQYF.

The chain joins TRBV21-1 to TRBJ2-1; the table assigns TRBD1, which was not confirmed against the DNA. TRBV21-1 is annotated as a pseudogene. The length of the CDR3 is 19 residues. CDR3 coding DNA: TGTGCCAGCAGCAAACCCAGCCGGCCGGGACAGGAAGATTACAATGAGCAGTTCTTC. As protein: CASSKPSRPGQEDYNEQFF.

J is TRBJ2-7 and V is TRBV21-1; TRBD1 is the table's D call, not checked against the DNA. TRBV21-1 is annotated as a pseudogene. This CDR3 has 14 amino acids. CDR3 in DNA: TGTGCCAGCACCAAGGGACAGGGTCTCGCCGAGCAGTACTTC. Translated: CASTKGQGLAEQYF.

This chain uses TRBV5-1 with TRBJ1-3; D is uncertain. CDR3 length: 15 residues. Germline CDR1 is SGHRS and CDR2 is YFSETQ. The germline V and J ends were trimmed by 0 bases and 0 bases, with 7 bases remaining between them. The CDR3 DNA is TGCGCCAGCAGCTTGGGGCAGTTCTCTGGAAACACCATATATTTT. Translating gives CASSLGQFSGNTIYF.

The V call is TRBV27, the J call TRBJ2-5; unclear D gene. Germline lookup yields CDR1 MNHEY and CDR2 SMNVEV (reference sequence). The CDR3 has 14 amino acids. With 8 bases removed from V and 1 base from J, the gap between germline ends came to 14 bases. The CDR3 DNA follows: TGTGCCAGCCGACGCTGGCAGGCCCAAGAGACCCAGTACTTC. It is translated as CASRRWQAQETQYF.